These 5 T cell receptor beta chains were all obtained from the same sample, sequenced in a study of cytomegalovirus exposure and HLA in healthy donors. PCR involved 60 Vbeta and 13 Jbeta primers. Libraries were prepared by immunoSEQ multiplex PCR; TCRdb keeps only in-frame clonotypes and omits some of them. Its table lists about 160,000 clones. Sequencing was carried out using PBMCs. Every receptor here comes from a young man in good health and CMV-seronegative.

The chain has TRBV5-1 and TRBJ1-2, with 9 positions matching TRBD1. The CDR3 sequence is 15 residues long. V shed 2 bases, J shed 1 base, and the junction held 3 bases outside the gene matches. Germline V CDR1 and CDR2: SGHRS, YFSETQ. The CDR3 loop reads CASSLQGASNYGYTF. CDR3 bases: TGCGCCAGCAGCTTACAGGGGGCGAGTAACTATGGCTACACCTTC.

This sequence joins TRBV7-6 and TRBJ2-3; perhaps TRBD2 as D (6 bases). V was cut by 3 bases and J by 2 bases, with 12 bases left in between. This CDR3 region has 15 residues. Germline CDR1 reads SGHVS; CDR2 reads FNYEAQ. The CDR3 coding sequence is TGTGCCAGCAGCTTTAGCGGACGGAACACAGATACGCAGTATTTT. As protein: CASSFSGRNTDTQYF.

The chain has TRBV7-9 and TRBJ1-1; D not certain. The CDR3 is 13 residues long. Germline CDR1 reads SEHNR; CDR2 reads FQNEAQ (reference sequence). V lost 5 bases, J lost 2 bases, and 9 bases lay in between. The CDR3 reads CASSPVSNTEAFF. CDR3 bases: TGTGCCAGCAGCCCAGTGTCCAACACTGAAGCTTTCTTT. Together with reference TRBV7-9 and TRBJ1-1, the CDR3 gives the full variable domain: DTGVSQNPRHKITKRGQNVTFRCDPISEHNRLYWYRQTLGQGPEFLTYFQNEAQLEKSRLLSDRFSAERPKGSFSTLEIQRTEQGDSAMYLCASSPVSNTEAFFGQGTRLTVV.

V and J are TRBV18 and TRBJ2-7; 8 bases are shared with TRBD1. CDR1 is KGHSH and CDR2 is LQKENI in the germline V gene. V dropped 3 bases and J dropped 3; count of bases not matched to a gene: 7. This CDR3 region has 15 residues. The CDR3 nucleotides are TGTGCCAGCTCACCTCGACCGGGACAGGTCTACGAGCAGTACTTC. Amino acid sequence: CASSPRPGQVYEQYF.

The chain carries TRBV7-8 and TRBJ1-1; TRBD1 agrees at 8 bases. The ends lost 4 bases at V and 1 base at J; junction bases unmatched: 2. The V gene's germline CDR1 is SGHVS and CDR2 FQNEAQ. The CDR3 is 14 amino acids. The CDR3 sequence is CASSWDRRNTEAFF. CDR3 DNA: TGTGCCAGCAGCTGGGACAGGAGGAACACTGAAGCTTTCTTT.